This T cell receptor (beta chain) was profiled in a study of blood T cells in healthy people across ages. Using a J-beta primer mix together with a sample-barcoded 5' primer, a second PCR was run for roughly 7 to 11 cycles. A template-switch adaptor that had 12 random nucleotides put a tag on each cDNA molecule. TCRdb reprocessed the 5' RACE reads with MiXCR, giving one entry per CDR3 protein. The repertoire holds 1.5 million to 2 million distinct CDR3 sequences, approximately 28% seen once, with over 7% in the top ten. The CDR3 covers 15 residues. Germline CDR1 LNHNV, CDR2 YYDKDF (reference sequence). V shed 4 bases and J shed 1 base, with 10 bases lying between them.

This receptor was identified in a woman younger than 45 in good health. Sequenced input: blood. This sequence joins TRBV15 and TRBJ2-2; TRBD1 is a possible D gene (6 bases). CDR3 DNA: TGTGCCACCAGCATCAACAGGGAGAACACCGGGGAGCTGTTTTTT. Amino acids: CATSINRENTGELFF.